This TCR beta chain emerged from a study of cytomegalovirus exposure and HLA in healthy donors. Study background: Both the approximately 130 validation repertoires and the approximately 640 first-cohort repertoires used the same platform, as reported by a later analysis. Study-wide findings and caveats: According to a later analysis, TCR clusters from the first cohort tended to co-occur in the 100 to 150 validation repertoires.

The donors were members of the validation cohort, which comprised 120 subjects and was separate from the first cohort of 600 to 800 subjects. Details on this clone: The antigen is not known. A read error may account for a junction end that differs from germline.

Germline CDR1 is LGHNA and CDR2 is YNFKEQ. The CDR3 spans 14 residues. Profiling relied on immunoSEQ multiplex PCR, and the TCRdb table lists in-frame clones only, not all of them. The sample lists some 170,000 clones; about 89% were seen once. This chain uses TRBV4-2 with TRBJ2-7; 9 nucleotides agree with TRBD2. The TCR was taken from a man aged 18-30 years in good health and CMV-seropositive. The sample taken for sequencing was PBMCs. CDR3 bases: TGTGCCAGCAGCCCTGGGGCGGGGGGGCCTCTTCAAGACTTC. This translates into CASSPGAGGPLQDF.